The present T cell receptor (beta chain) was sequenced within a study of T cells expressing NK-cell markers. Study context: Repertoires of TCR beta were obtained from T cells sorted as CD3+CD56+NKG2C+, CD3+CD56+NKG2C- and CD3+CD56-NKG2C+. Overall study results and limits: CD8+ T cells in over five donors included dominant NKG2C+ clonotypes at roughly 1.0-8%. In four donors, dominant clonotypes made up about 28.3-65% of CD3+CD56-NKG2C+ cells.

In the case of this clonotype: Its specificity is unknown.

TCR beta cDNA was made by 5'RACE template switching with UMIs. TCRdb reprocessed the 5' RACE reads, with one entry per CDR3 protein and no DNA. Its table records some 450,000 distinct CDR3 sequences. CDR1 is LGHNA and CDR2 is YSLEER in the germline V gene. CDR3 size: 17 residues. The source of this sequence is a woman aged 18-70 years in good health. The chain joins TRBV4-3 to TRBJ2-1. Sequencing was performed on blood T cells: a sorted CD56 or NKG2C T cell subset, CD4+ or CD8+ T cells, or bulk PBMC T cells (not recorded which). This chain's CDR3 is CASSQGSRLNIYNEQFF.